These T cell receptor beta chains were read from a single sample in a study of identical twins. TCRdb re-analysed the 5' RACE reads in MiXCR, keeping a single row per CDR3 protein. The profile shows some 900,000 distinct CDR3 sequences, 9% to 15% of them singletons. These data were also reused for a study on yellow fever vaccine responses in identical twins.

Sequenced input: PBMCs. These receptors were obtained from a woman aged 18 to 35 in good health. The CDR3 runs from the conserved cysteine through the conserved F or W. The order of the fields is D gene, clone size, J gene, V gene, CDR3 protein, CDR3 DNA. A D gene is named only where the DNA matches it firmly. The size field is filled for only some rows; it gives once, few, many or a size class.

D: TRBD1; size: many; J: TRBJ1-5; V: TRBV5-1; CDR3: CASSLTGQGGNQPQHF; DNA: TGCGCCAGCAGCTTGACCGGACAGGGGGGCAATCAGCCCCAGCATTTT
D: .; size: .; J: TRBJ2-5; V: TRBV27; CDR3: CASSLPTPVGQGPKTQYF; DNA: TGTGCCAGCAGTTTACCCACCCCGGTTGGGCAGGGTCCCAAGACCCAGTACTTC
D: TRBD1; size: few; J: TRBJ1-1; V: TRBV19; CDR3: CASSILPGGDTEAFF; DNA: TGTGCCAGTAGTATCTTACCAGGGGGAGACACTGAAGCTTTCTTT
D: TRBD2; size: many; J: TRBJ2-7; V: TRBV10-3; CDR3: CAISPGLSYEQYF; DNA: TGTGCCATCAGTCCGGGACTATCCTACGAGCAGTACTTC
D: TRBD2; size: .; J: TRBJ2-7; V: TRBV27; CDR3: CASSFLSGRGTYEQYF; DNA: TGTGCCAGCAGTTTTCTCAGCGGGAGGGGGACCTACGAGCAGTACTTC
D: TRBD1; size: few; J: TRBJ1-1; V: TRBV7-6; CDR3: CASSGHRGTEAFF; DNA: TGTGCCAGCAGCGGCCACAGGGGAACTGAAGCTTTCTTT
D: TRBD2; size: few; J: TRBJ2-3; V: TRBV24-1; CDR3: CATGLAGVRADTQYF; DNA: TGTGCCACGGGACTAGCGGGAGTAAGGGCAGATACGCAGTATTTT
D: TRBD1; size: few; J: TRBJ1-2; V: TRBV28; CDR3: CASSRRDRHSYGYTF; DNA: TGTGCCAGCAGCCGCCGGGACAGGCATTCCTATGGCTACACCTTC
D: .; size: .; J: TRBJ1-1; V: TRBV29-1; CDR3: CSALGGANTEAFF; DNA: TGCAGCGCCCTTGGGGGGGCGAACACTGAAGCTTTCTTT
D: TRBD1; size: few; J: TRBJ2-1; V: TRBV10-3; CDR3: CAISVGHPGQGAQEQFF; DNA: TGTGCCATCAGTGTGGGACATCCGGGACAGGGGGCCCAAGAGCAGTTCTTC
D: TRBD2; size: many; J: TRBJ2-7; V: TRBV5-1; CDR3: CASSFRRESYEQYF; DNA: TGCGCCAGCAGCTTTCGGCGGGAGTCCTACGAGCAGTACTTC
D: .; size: few; J: TRBJ2-1; V: TRBV4-2; CDR3: CASSQDRDSHNEQFF; DNA: TGTGCCAGCAGCCAAGATAGGGACTCCCACAATGAGCAGTTCTTC
D: .; size: few; J: TRBJ2-3; V: TRBV5-1; CDR3: CASSKGIADTQYF; DNA: TGCGCCAGCAGTAAGGGGATCGCAGATACGCAGTATTTT
D: TRBD2; size: few; J: TRBJ2-7; V: TRBV27; CDR3: CASSLSGLAGPYEQYF; DNA: TGTGCCAGCAGTTTATCGGGACTAGCGGGACCGTACGAGCAGTACTTC
D: TRBD2; size: .; J: TRBJ2-5; V: TRBV15; CDR3: CATSRGQLAGMETQYF; DNA: TGTGCCACCAGCAGAGGTCAATTAGCGGGAATGGAGACCCAGTACTTC
D: .; size: .; J: TRBJ1-1; V: TRBV3-1; CDR3: CASSLLTAWGNTEAFF; DNA: TGTGCCAGCAGCCTACTGACCGCATGGGGAAACACTGAAGCTTTCTTT
D: TRBD1; size: few; J: TRBJ1-1; V: TRBV6-1; CDR3: CATRIGTGTNTEAFF; DNA: TGTGCCACCCGAATCGGGACAGGGACGAACACTGAAGCTTTCTTT
D: .; size: .; J: TRBJ2-2; V: TRBV6-5; CDR3: CASSYSRGGPTGELFF; DNA: TGTGCCAGCAGTTACTCGAGGGGGGGCCCCACCGGGGAGCTGTTTTTT
D: TRBD2; size: few; J: TRBJ2-1; V: TRBV14; CDR3: CASSQVVLAGGNEQFF; DNA: TGTGCCAGCAGCCAAGTGGTTCTGGCGGGAGGGAATGAGCAGTTCTTC
D: TRBD1; size: .; J: TRBJ2-2; V: TRBV10-3; CDR3: CATGQGLNTGELFF; DNA: TGTGCCACAGGACAGGGCTTAAACACCGGGGAGCTGTTTTTT
D: .; size: .; J: TRBJ2-6; V: TRBV7-8; CDR3: CASSLAFEGPGANVLTF; DNA: TGTGCCAGCAGCTTAGCGTTCGAGGGTCCTGGGGCCAACGTCCTGACTTTC
D: .; size: .; J: TRBJ2-7; V: TRBV20-1; CDR3: CSASLADSSYEQYF; DNA: TGCAGTGCTTCTCTAGCGGACAGCTCCTACGAGCAGTACTTC
D: TRBD1; size: .; J: TRBJ1-2; V: TRBV19; CDR3: CATQGGGFTF; DNA: TGTGCCACGCAGGGGGGCGGCTTTACCTTC